The table lists the clone carrying this T cell receptor (beta chain) with a count of one. The antigen remains undetermined. TCRdb re-derived calls from the 5' RACE reads in MiXCR, one entry per CDR3 protein. This table holds about 530,000 distinct CDR3 sequences, 20% to 25% found once. The CDR3 length is 18 residues. CDR1 is KGHDR and CDR2 is SFDVKD in the germline V gene. V lost 3 bases to trimming and J lost 9 bases; unmatched junction nucleotides: 12. These data belong to a study of identical twins. Findings and caveats of the study: While abundant cord blood beta clonotypes carried fewer insertions, memory repertoires showed no such pattern. Researchers reported excess low generation probability among twin-shared out-of-frame alpha sequences. Part of the zero-insertion signal could reflect confounding by invariant MAIT and iNKT cells.

The same data also contributed to another study, on yellow fever vaccine responses in identical twins.

The TCR was taken from a woman between 18 and 29 years old in good health. Sequenced sample: CD4+ T cells sorted from blood. The chain is built from TRBV24-1 and TRBJ2-2, with 13 bases fitting TRBD2. The CDR3 loop is CATSDGGLAGSKPRELFF. In DNA, the CDR3 is TGTGCCACCAGTGATGGGGGACTAGCGGGGAGTAAGCCCAGGGAGCTGTTTTTT.